This T cell receptor beta chain was recorded in a study of blood T cell repertoires in COVID-19. Looking at the study overall: Whether acute or convalescent, the COVID-19 samples came from the United States, Italy and Spain. T cells, B-cell-depleted T cells, or PBMCs supplied cDNA or gDNA.

The assay was immunoSEQ multiplex PCR, and TCRdb's table has in-frame clones only and misses some. This repertoire shows about 39,000 clones, approximately 91% found once; its top ten account for about 2.2%. V was pared by 6 bases and J by 5 bases, with 11 bases between. CDR3 size: 13 residues. CDR1 is SNHLY and CDR2 is FYNNEI in the germline V gene. This clone qualifies as medium-sized. The receptor was isolated from a man aged 50 to 60 with active COVID-19. The rearrangement links TRBV2 to TRBJ1-5, with D possibly being TRBD1 (6 bases). Material for sequencing was peripheral blood. The CDR3 DNA reads as TGTGCCAGCAGCTTGTGGGGGCATCAGCCCCAGCATTTT. Protein product: CASSLWGHQPQHF.